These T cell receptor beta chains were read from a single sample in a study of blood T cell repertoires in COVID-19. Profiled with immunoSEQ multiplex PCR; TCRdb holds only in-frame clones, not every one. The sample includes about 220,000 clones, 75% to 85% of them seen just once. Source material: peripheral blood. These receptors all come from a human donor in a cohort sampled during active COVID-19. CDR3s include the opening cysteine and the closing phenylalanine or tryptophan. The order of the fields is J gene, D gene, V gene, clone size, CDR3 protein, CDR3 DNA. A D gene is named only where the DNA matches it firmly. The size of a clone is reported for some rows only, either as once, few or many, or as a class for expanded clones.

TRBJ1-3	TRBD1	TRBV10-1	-	CASSDLGDRGGTIYF	TGCGCCAGCAGTGACCTAGGAGACAGGGGCGGCACCATATATTTT
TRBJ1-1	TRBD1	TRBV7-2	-	CASSSRGRVTEAFF	TGTGCCAGCAGCTCCAGGGGGAGAGTCACTGAAGCTTTCTTT
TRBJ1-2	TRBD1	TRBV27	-	CASTTGGRLGGYTF	TGTGCCAGCACCACAGGGGGGCGATTGGGAGGCTACACCTTC
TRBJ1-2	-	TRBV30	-	CAWSVERQLYGYTF	TGTGCCTGGAGTGTAGAGAGACAGCTCTATGGCTACACCTTC
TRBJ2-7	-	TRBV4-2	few	CASSQEFSHEQYF	TGTGCCAGCAGCCAGGAGTTTTCGCACGAGCAGTACTTC
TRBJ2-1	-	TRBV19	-	CASSLPAPGTEFF	TGTGCCAGTAGCCTACCGGCCCCTGGGACTGAGTTCTTC
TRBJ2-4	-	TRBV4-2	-	CASSQERQEENIQYF	TGTGCCAGCAGCCAAGAGAGACAGGAGGAAAACATTCAGTACTTC
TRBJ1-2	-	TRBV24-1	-	CATSRSENYGYTF	TGTGCCACCAGTCGTTCCGAGAACTATGGCTACACCTTC
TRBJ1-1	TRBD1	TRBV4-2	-	CASSPRGQGGTEAFF	TGTGCCAGCAGCCCCAGGGGACAGGGGGGTACTGAAGCTTTCTTT
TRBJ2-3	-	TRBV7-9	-	CASSLEIGGDTQYF	TGTGCCAGCAGCTTAGAAATTGGAGGAGATACGCAGTATTTT
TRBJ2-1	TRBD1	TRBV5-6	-	CASTPDRGRYNEQFF	TGTGCCAGCACCCCCGACAGGGGGCGCTACAATGAGCAGTTCTTC
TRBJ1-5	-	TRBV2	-	CASSVRRGNQPQHF	TGTGCCAGCAGTGTCAGGAGGGGCAATCAGCCCCAGCATTTT
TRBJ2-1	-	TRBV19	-	CASSIGDREPYNEQFF	TGTGCCAGTAGTATAGGGGATCGGGAACCCTACAATGAGCAGTTCTTC
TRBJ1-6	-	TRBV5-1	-	CASSFLDSYNSPLHF	TGCGCCAGCAGCTTTCTTGACAGCTATAATTCACCCCTCCACTTT
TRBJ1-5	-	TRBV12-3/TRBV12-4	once	CASSFSANQPQHF	TGTGCCAGCAGTTTTAGCGCTAATCAGCCCCAGCATTTT
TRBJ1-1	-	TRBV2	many	CASSDLSSGSLNTEAFF	TGTGCCAGCAGTGACTTGTCCTCAGGGTCCCTGAACACTGAAGCTTTCTTT